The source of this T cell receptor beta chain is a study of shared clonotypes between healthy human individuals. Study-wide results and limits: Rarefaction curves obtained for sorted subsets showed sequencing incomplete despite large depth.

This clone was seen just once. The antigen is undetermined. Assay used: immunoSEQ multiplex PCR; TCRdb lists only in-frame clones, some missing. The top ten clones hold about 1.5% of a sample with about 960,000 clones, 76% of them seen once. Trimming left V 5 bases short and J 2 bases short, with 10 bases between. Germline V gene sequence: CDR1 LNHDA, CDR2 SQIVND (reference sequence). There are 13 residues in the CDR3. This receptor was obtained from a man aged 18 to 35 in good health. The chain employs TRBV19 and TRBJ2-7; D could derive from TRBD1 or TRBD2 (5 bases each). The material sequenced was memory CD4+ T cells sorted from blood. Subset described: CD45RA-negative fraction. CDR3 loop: CASSGPGPYEQYF. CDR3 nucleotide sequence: TGTGCCAGTAGTGGGCCGGGACCCTACGAGCAGTACTTC.